This T cell receptor (beta chain) was observed in a study of sequential checkpoint blockade in melanoma. The CDR3 is 15 residues long. The germline V gene has CDR1 SQVTM and CDR2 ANQGSEA. Losses at the gene ends were 7 bases for V and 5 bases for J; bases not matched to a gene: 12. Treatment denoted: randomized to nivolumab then ipilimumab (arm A) or the reverse (arm B). The assay was immunoSEQ multiplex PCR, and TCRdb's table has in-frame clones only and misses some. The sample shows roughly 16,000 clones, roughly 80% of them seen only once. The chain couples TRBV29-1 to TRBJ2-3; 10 bases match TRBD2. Material: CD8+ T cells sorted from blood (inferred from file names), obtained from a patient given nivolumab and ipilimumab in sequence. This sequence was found in a human donor with melanoma. The DNA of the CDR3 is TGCAGCGGGTGGACTAGCGGCAACAAGGGAGATACGCAGTATTTT. Its translation: CSGWTSGNKGDTQYF.